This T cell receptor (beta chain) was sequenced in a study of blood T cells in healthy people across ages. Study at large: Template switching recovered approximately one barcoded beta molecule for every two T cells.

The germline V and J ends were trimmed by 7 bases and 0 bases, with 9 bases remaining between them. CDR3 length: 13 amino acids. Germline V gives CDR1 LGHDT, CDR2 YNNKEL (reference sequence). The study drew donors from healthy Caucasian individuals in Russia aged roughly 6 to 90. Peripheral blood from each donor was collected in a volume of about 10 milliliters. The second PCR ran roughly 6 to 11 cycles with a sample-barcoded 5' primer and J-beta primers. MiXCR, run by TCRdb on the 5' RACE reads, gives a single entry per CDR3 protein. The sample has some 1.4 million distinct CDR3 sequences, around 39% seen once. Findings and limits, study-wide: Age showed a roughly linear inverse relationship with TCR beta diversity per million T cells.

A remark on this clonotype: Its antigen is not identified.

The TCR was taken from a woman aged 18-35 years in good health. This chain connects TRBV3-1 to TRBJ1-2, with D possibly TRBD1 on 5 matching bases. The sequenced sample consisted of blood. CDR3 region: CASIGASNYGYTF. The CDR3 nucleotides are TGTGCCAGCATAGGGGCCTCTAACTATGGCTACACCTTC.